The clone carrying this T cell receptor (beta chain) was seen a few times. Together with a sample-barcoded 5' primer, a J-beta primer mix was included in a second PCR lasting 7 to 11 cycles. TCRdb fed the 5' RACE reads into MiXCR, producing one record per CDR3 protein. The sample lists about 1.8 million distinct CDR3 sequences; approximately 50% were seen once. Germline V CDR1 and CDR2: SGHDN, FVKESK. V dropped 0 bases and J dropped 3 bases, with 10 bases sitting between them. The CDR3 runs 15 residues. These data are taken from a study of blood T cells in healthy people across ages. The sequence was collected from a woman between 40 and 55 years old in good health. The rearrangement links TRBV14 to TRBJ2-3; D is uncertain. Sequencing was done on a sample of blood. The CDR3 DNA sequence: TGTGCCAGCAGCCAAGAAGGGCCGAGGACAGATACGCAGTATTTT. Its protein product is CASSQEGPRTDTQYF. Full variable domain (rest looked up from reference TRBV14 and TRBJ2-3): EAGVTQFPSHSVIEKGQTVTLRCDPISGHDNLYWYRRVMGKEIKFLLHFVKESKQDESGMPNNRFLAERTGGTYSTLKVQPAELEDSGVYFCASSQEGPRTDTQYFGPGTRLTVL.